This entry features one T cell receptor beta chain sequence. Per the original data handling: Cell counts per sample came from amplifying reference gene primers. Assay used: immunoSEQ multiplex PCR; TCRdb lists only in-frame clones, some missing. D and trimming come from the DNA, and the V and J calls and clone size come from that table. The top ten hold less than 7% of the sample, which has tens of thousands of clones, about 86% seen once. J gave up 6 bases and V 6 bases, and 5 bases lay outside the gene matches. This CDR3 spans 14 amino acids. Germline assignment: CDR1 MNHEY and CDR2 SVGEGT. The data are from a study of blood T cell repertoires in COVID-19. Study as a whole: The United States, Italy and Spain supplied acute and convalescent COVID-19 samples. The analysed material was cDNA or gDNA that came from T cells, B-cell-depleted T cells, or PBMCs.

The rearrangement uses TRBV6-2 or TRBV6-3 and TRBJ1-5; the match to TRBD1 covers 10 bases. This clonotype was sampled from a woman of 80 years or more with active or convalescent COVID-19. What was sequenced was peripheral blood. CDR3 DNA sequence: TGTGCCAGCAGCGGGACAGGGGTCCTTCAGCCCCAGCATTTT. Amino acids: CASSGTGVLQPQHF.